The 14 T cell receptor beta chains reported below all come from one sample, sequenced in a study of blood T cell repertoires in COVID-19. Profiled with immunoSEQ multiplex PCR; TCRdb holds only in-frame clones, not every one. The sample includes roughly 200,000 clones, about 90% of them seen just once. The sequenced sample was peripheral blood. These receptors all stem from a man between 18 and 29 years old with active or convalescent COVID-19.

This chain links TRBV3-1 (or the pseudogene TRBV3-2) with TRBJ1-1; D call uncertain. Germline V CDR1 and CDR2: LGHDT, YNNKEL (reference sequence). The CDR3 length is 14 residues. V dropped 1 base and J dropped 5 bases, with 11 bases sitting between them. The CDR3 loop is CASSQVGAGTEAFF. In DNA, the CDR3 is TGTGCCAGCAGCCAAGTAGGCGCAGGTACTGAAGCTTTCTTT.

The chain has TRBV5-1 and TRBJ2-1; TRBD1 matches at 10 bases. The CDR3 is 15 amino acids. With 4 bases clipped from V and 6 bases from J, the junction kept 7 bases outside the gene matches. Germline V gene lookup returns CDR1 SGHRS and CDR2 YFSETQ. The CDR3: CASSPRTGGGNEQFF. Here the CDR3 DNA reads TGCGCCAGCAGCCCAAGGACAGGGGGTGGCAATGAGCAGTTCTTC.

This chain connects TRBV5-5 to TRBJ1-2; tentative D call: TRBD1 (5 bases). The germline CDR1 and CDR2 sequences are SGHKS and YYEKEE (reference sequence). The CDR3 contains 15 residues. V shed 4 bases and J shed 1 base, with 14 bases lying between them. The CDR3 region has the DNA TGTGCCAGCAGCCACGACAGCAACAGTAACTATGGCTACACCTTC. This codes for CASSHDSNSNYGYTF.

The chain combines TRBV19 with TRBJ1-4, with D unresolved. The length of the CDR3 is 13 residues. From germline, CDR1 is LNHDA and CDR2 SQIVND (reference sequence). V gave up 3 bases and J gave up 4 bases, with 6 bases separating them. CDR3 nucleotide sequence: TGTGCCAGTAGTATGCGGCGTAATGAAAAACTGTTTTTT. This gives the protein CASSMRRNEKLFF.

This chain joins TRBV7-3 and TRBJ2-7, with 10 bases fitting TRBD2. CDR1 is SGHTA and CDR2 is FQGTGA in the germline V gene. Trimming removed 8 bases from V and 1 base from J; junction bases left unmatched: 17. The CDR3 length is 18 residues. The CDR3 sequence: CASSPQGLAGVRSYEQYF. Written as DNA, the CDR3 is TGTGCCAGCTCTCCGCAAGGGCTAGCGGGAGTTCGGTCCTACGAGCAGTACTTC.

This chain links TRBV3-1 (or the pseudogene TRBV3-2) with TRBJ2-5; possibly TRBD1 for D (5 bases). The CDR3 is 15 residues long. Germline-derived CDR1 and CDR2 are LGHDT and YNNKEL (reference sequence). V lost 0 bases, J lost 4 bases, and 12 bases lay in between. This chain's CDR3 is CASSQETQGTETQYF. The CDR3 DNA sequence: TGTGCCAGCAGCCAAGAAACCCAGGGCACAGAGACCCAGTACTTC.

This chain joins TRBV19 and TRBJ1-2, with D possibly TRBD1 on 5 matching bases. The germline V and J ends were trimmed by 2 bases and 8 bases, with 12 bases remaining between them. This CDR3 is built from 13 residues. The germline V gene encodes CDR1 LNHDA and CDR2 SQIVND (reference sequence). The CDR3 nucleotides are TGTGCCAGTAGTATACGGGGGGGAGACGGCTACACCTTC. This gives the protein CASSIRGGDGYTF. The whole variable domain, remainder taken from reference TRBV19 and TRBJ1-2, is DGGITQSPKYLFRKEGQNVTLSCEQNLNHDAMYWYRQDPGQGLRLIYYSQIVNDFQKGDIAEGYSVSREKKESFPLTVTSAQKNPTAFYLCASSIRGGDGYTFGSGTRLTVV.

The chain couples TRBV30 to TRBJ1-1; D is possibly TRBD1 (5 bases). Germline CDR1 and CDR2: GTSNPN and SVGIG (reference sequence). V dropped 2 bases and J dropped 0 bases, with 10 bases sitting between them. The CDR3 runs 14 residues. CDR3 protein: CAWSRQSMNTEAFF. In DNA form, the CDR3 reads TGTGCCTGGAGTAGACAGAGCATGAACACTGAAGCTTTCTTT.

The CDR3 reads CASSYRVKDTNYGYTF. The CDR3 DNA sequence: TGTGCCAGCAGCTACCGGGTGAAGGACACTAACTATGGCTACACCTTC. This chain uses TRBV7-8 with TRBJ1-2; weak D call: TRBD1 (5 bases). V was pared by 4 bases and J by 0 bases, with 15 bases between. The CDR3 sequence is 16 residues long. Germline V gene data show CDR1 as SGHVS and CDR2 as FQNEAQ.

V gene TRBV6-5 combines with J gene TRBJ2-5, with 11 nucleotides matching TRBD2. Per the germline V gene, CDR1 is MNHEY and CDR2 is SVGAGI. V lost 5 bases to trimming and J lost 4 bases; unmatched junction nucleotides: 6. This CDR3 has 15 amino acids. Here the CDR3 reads CASSIAGGPGETQYF. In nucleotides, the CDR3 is TGTGCCAGCAGTATAGCGGGAGGGCCGGGAGAGACCCAGTACTTC.

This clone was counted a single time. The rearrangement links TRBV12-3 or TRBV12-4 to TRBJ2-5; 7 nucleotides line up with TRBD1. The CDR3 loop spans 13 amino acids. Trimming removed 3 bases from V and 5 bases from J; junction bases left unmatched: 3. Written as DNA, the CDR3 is TGTGCCAGCAGTTTTAACAGGGGCGAGACCCAGTACTTC. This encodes CASSFNRGETQYF.

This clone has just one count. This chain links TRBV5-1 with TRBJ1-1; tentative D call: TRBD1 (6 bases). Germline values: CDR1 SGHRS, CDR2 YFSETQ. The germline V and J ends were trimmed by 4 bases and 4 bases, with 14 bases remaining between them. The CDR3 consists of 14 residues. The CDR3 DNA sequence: TGCGCCAGCAGCCTCCATACAGGGACCACTGAAGCTTTCTTT. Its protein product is CASSLHTGTTEAFF.

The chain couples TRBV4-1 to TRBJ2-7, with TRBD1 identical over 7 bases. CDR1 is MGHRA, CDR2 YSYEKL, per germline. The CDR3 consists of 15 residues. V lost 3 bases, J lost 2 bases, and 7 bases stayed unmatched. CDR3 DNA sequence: TGCGCCAGCAGCCAGGGGACAGCTATCCCCTACGAGCAGTACTTC. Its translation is CASSQGTAIPYEQYF.

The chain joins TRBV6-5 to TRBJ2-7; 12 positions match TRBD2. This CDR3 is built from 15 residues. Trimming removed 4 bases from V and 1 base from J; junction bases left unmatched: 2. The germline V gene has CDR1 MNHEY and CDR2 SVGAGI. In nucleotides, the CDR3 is TGTGCCAGCAGTTCTGGACTAGCGGGGTCCTACGAGCAGTACTTC. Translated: CASSSGLAGSYEQYF.